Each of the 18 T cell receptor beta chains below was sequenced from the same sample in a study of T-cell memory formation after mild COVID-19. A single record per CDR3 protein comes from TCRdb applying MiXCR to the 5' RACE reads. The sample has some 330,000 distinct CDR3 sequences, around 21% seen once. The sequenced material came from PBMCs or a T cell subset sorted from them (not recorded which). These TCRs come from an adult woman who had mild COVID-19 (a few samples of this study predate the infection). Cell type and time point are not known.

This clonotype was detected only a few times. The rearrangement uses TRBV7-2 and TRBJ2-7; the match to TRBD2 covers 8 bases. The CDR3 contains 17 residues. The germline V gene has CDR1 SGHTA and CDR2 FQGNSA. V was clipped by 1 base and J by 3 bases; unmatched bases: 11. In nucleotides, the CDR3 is TGTGCCAGCAGCTTAGGCCCCTTAAGCGGGGGAGACTACGAGCAGTACTTC. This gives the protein CASSLGPLSGGDYEQYF. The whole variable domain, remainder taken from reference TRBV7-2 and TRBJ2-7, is GAGVSQSPSNKVTEKGKDVELRCDPISGHTALYWYRQSLGQGLEFLIYFQGNSAPDKSGLPSDRFSAERTGGSVSTLTIQRTQQEDSAVYLCASSLGPLSGGDYEQYFGPGTRLTVT.

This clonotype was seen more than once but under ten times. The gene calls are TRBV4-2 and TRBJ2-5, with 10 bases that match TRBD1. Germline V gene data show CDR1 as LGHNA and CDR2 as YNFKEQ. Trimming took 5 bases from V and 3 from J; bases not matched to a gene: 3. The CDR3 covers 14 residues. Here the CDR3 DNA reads TGTGCCAGCAGCTTAGGGACAGGGGAAGAGACCCAGTACTTC. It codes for CASSLGTGEETQYF.

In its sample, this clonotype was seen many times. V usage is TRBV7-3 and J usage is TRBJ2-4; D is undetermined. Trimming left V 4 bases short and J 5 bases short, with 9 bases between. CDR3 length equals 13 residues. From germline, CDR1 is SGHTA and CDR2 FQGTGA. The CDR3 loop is CASSSPAENIQYF. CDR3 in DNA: TGTGCCAGCAGCTCCCCGGCGGAAAACATTCAGTACTTC.

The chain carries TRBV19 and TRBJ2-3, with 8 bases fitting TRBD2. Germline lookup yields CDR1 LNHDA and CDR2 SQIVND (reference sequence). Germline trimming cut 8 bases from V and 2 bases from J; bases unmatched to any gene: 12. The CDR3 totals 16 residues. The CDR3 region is CASRPGGARDTDTQYF. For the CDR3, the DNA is TGTGCCAGTCGTCCGGGGGGGGCGCGGGACACAGATACGCAGTATTTT.

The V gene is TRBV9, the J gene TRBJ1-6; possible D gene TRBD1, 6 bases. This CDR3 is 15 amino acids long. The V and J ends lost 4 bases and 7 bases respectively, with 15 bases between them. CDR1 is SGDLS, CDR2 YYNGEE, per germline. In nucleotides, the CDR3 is TGTGCCAGCAGCCCAAGATGGGGGGGCAATTCACCCCTCCACTTT. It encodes CASSPRWGGNSPLHF.

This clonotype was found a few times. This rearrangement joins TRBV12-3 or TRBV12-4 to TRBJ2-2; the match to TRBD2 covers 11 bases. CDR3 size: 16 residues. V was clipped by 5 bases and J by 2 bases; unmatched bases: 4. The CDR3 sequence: CASSAGLAGNTGELFF. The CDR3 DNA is TGTGCCAGCAGTGCCGGACTAGCGGGCAACACCGGGGAGCTGTTTTTT.

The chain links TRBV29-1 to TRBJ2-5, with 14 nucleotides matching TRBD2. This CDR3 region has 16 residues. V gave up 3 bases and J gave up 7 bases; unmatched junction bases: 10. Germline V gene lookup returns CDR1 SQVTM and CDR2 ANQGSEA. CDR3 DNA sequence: TGCAGCGTTGACCGACTAGCGGGAGGGGGCGAAGGGACCCAGTACTTC. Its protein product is CSVDRLAGGGEGTQYF.

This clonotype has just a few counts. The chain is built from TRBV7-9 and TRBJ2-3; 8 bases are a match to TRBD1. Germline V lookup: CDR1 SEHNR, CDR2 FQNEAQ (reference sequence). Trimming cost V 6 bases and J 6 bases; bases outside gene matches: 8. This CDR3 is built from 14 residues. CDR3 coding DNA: TGTGCCAGCAGTTCTATCCAGGGGGCGGATACGCAGTATTTT. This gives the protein CASSSIQGADTQYF.

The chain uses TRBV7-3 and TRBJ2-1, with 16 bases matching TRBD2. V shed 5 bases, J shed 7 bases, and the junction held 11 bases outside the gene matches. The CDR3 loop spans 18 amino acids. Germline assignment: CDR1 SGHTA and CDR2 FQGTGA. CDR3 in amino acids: CASSPVPGLAGGPNEQFF. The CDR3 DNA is TGTGCCAGCAGCCCAGTCCCGGGACTAGCGGGAGGGCCGAATGAGCAGTTCTTC. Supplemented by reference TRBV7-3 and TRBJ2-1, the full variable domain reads GAGVSQTPSNKVTEKGKYVELRCDPISGHTALYWYRQSLGQGPEFLIYFQGTGAADDSGLPNDRFFAVRPEGSVSTLKIQRTERGDSAVYLCASSPVPGLAGGPNEQFFGPGTRLTVL.

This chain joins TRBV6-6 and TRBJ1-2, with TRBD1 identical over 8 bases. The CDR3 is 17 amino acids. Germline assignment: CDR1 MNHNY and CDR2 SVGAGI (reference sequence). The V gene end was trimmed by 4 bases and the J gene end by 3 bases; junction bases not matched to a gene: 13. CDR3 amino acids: CASSSLLGQGVDYGYTF. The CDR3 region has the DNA TGTGCCAGCAGTTCCCTCCTAGGACAGGGCGTCGACTATGGCTACACCTTC.

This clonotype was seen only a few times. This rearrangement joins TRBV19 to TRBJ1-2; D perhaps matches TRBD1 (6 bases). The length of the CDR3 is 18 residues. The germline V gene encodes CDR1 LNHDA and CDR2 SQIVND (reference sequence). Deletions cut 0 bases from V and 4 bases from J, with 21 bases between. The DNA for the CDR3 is TGTGCCAGTAGTATAGATGGGGCCTGGGGGGCCGGGCTCTATGGCTACACCTTC. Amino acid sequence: CASSIDGAWGAGLYGYTF.

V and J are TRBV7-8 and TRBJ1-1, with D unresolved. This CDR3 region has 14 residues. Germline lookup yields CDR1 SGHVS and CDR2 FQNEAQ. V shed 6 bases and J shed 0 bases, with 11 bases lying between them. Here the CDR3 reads CASRDQTVNTEAFF. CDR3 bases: TGTGCCAGCAGGGATCAGACGGTGAACACTGAAGCTTTCTTT.

CDR3 residues: CASSPGLVITEQFF. DNA for the CDR3: TGTGCCAGCAGCCCCGGACTAGTAATAACCGAGCAGTTCTTC. The rearrangement uses TRBV11-2 and TRBJ2-1; 7 bases are shared with TRBD2. V was clipped by 5 bases and J by 10 bases; unmatched bases: 11. CDR3 size: 14 residues. Germline V lookup: CDR1 SGHAT, CDR2 FQNNGV.

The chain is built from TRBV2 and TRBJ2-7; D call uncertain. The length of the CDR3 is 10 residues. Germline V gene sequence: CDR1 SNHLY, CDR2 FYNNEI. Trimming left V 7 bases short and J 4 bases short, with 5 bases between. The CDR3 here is CASNGYEQYF. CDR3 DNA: TGTGCCAGCAATGGATACGAGCAGTACTTC. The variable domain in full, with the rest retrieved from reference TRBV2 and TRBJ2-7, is EPEVTQTPSHQVTQMGQEVILRCVPISNHLYFYWYRQILGQKVEFLVSFYNNEISEKSEIFDDQFSVERPDGSNFTLKIRSTKLEDSAMYFCASNGYEQYFGPGTRLTVT.

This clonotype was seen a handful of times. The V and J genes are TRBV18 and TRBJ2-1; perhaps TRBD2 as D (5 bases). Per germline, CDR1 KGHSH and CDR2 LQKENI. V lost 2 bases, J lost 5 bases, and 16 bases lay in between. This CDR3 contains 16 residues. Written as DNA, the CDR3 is TGTGCCAGCTCACCAACTGTGGGGAGACGGGACAATGAGCAGTTCTTC. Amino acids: CASSPTVGRRDNEQFF.

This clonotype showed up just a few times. CDR3 DNA sequence: TGCGCCAGCAGCTTACAGGACGGCACTGAAGCTTTCTTT. Its translation is CASSLQDGTEAFF. This chain uses TRBV5-1 with TRBJ1-1, with D possibly TRBD1 on 5 matching bases. Germline V gene sequence: CDR1 SGHRS, CDR2 YFSETQ. Trimming stripped 2 bases from V and 4 bases from J, with 9 bases between. The length of the CDR3 is 13 residues.

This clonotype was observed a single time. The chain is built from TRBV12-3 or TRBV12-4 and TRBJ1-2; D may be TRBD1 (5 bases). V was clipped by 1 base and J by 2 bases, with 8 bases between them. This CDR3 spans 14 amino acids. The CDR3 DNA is TGTGCCAGCAGTTTAGGGAGGGGAAACTATGGCTACACCTTC. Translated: CASSLGRGNYGYTF.

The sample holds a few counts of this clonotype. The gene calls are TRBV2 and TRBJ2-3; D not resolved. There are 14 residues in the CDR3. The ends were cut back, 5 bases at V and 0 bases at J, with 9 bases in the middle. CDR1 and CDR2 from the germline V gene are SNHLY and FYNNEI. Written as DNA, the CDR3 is TGTGCCAGCAGTTCCGAGCGCAGCACAGATACGCAGTATTTT. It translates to CASSSERSTDTQYF. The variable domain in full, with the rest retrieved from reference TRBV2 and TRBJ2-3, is EPEVTQTPSHQVTQMGQEVILRCVPISNHLYFYWYRQILGQKVEFLVSFYNNEISEKSEIFDDQFSVERPDGSNFTLKIRSTKLEDSAMYFCASSSERSTDTQYFGPGTRLTVL.